The rows below give T cell receptor beta chains drawn from one sample of a study of T-cell reconstitution after alpha-beta-depleted transplantation in children. TCRdb recomputed calls from the PCR reads with MiXCR, one row per CDR3 protein. The data hold 500,000 to 650,000 distinct CDR3 sequences, with roughly 10% observed a single time. Sequenced material: PBMCs, mostly from graft donor cells, taken 180 days after TCRalphabeta/CD19-depleted stem cell transplant. Receptor source: a female patient younger than 10 who had a stem cell transplant for aplastic anemia, so the T cells may come from the graft donor. Both conserved end residues are part of each CDR3. A D gene is named only where the DNA matches it firmly. Size is omitted from some rows. Given values are once, few, many or a class for expanded clones.

TRBJ1-2	TRBV7-9	many	NA	TGTGCCAGCAGCTTAAGCGGGGGGCATGGCTACACCTTC	CASSLSGGHGYTF
TRBJ2-3	TRBV24-1	NA	TRBD2	TGTGCCACCAGTGTCTTAAAACAGGGACTAGACGGCACAGATACGCAGTATTTT	CATSVLKQGLDGTDTQYF
TRBJ2-3	TRBV6-5	NA	NA	TGTGCCAGCAGTTACCAACGGGCCCCCACAGATACGCAGTATTTT	CASSYQRAPTDTQYF
TRBJ1-2	TRBV29-1	NA	NA	TGCAGCGTTGAAACAGGGTTGAGCTATGGCTACACCTTC	CSVETGLSYGYTF
TRBJ2-2	TRBV7-9	NA	TRBD2	TGTGCCAGCAGCCGGACTAGCGCCGTCACCGGGGAGCTGTTTTTT	CASSRTSAVTGELFF
TRBJ2-1	TRBV15	few	TRBD1	TGTGCCACCAGCAGAGTCAGGGGGCTCAGGGAGCAGTTCTTC	CATSRVRGLREQFF
TRBJ2-5	TRBV5-6	few	NA	TGTGCCAGCAGCTTGAGGGGGACTGGCGAGACCCAGTACTTC	CASSLRGTGETQYF
TRBJ1-2	TRBV9	few	NA	TGTGCCAGCAGCGTAGGGCAGGGTCGAGGCTACACCTTC	CASSVGQGRGYTF
TRBJ1-3	TRBV18	few	NA	TGTGCCAGCTCACCGCCGACCAACTCTGGAAACACCATATATTTT	CASSPPTNSGNTIYF
TRBJ2-3	TRBV7-8	NA	NA	TGTGCCAGCAGGGGGGCTAGAAGAGATACGCAGTATTTT	CASRGARRDTQYF
TRBJ1-2	TRBV5-3	NA	NA	TGTGCCAGAAGCCCTCTCCACTCCCTACTTGCCTATGGCTACACCTTC	CARSPLHSLLAYGYTF
TRBJ2-1	TRBV5-8	NA	NA	TGTGCCAGCAGCCGGGGCCCAGCCCGGAGCCATGAGCAGTTCTTC	CASSRGPARSHEQFF
TRBJ2-5	TRBV29-1	many	NA	TGCAGCGTTGGAGCGCGGGACAAGGGGACCCAGTACTTC	CSVGARDKGTQYF
TRBJ1-5	TRBV10-3	NA	NA	TGTGCCATCAGTGTGGCAGGGCCGAATCAGCCCCAGCATTTT	CAISVAGPNQPQHF
TRBJ2-1	TRBV7-9	NA	NA	TGTGCCAGCAGCGCAGACTACCATGAGCAGTTCTTC	CASSADYHEQFF
TRBJ2-1	TRBV6-5	few	TRBD2	TGTGCCAGCAGTTACTCCCGACTAGCCGGCTCGAATGAGCAGTTCTTC	CASSYSRLAGSNEQFF
TRBJ2-2	TRBV20-1	few	TRBD1	TGCAGTGCTAGGCCACTCGGGACAGGGATCACCGGGGAGCTGTTTTTT	CSARPLGTGITGELFF
TRBJ2-7	TRBV24-1	few	NA	TGTGCCACCAGTGATTCGGACACCTACGAGCAGTACTTC	CATSDSDTYEQYF
TRBJ1-5	TRBV5-6	few	NA	TGTGCCAGCAGCTTTAGTCCTAATTCCAATCAGCCCCAGCATTTT	CASSFSPNSNQPQHF
TRBJ2-3	TRBV4-2	few	NA	TGTGCCAGCAGCCGGATGGGAGGGTCGGGGACAACTGGCACAGATACGCAGTATTTT	CASSRMGGSGTTGTDTQYF
TRBJ2-3	TRBV20-1	NA	NA	TGCAGTGCTAATCTCCGCGGGGATACGCAGTATTTT	CSANLRGDTQYF
TRBJ1-2	TRBV9	NA	NA	TGTGCCAGCAGCGTCTCACGCGTTGAAGGGGACCCAGCTAACTATGGCTACACCTTC	CASSVSRVEGDPANYGYTF
TRBJ2-5	TRBV3-1	NA	NA	TGTGCCAGCAGCCAATCTACTCCGGGACACCTCCAAGAGACCCAGTACTTC	CASSQSTPGHLQETQYF
TRBJ1-2	TRBV27	few	NA	TGTGCCAGCAGTTTATCGTTCCCTCTGATCGGCAGGGTCAGTGGCTACACCTTC	CASSLSFPLIGRVSGYTF
TRBJ1-5	TRBV15	NA	NA	TGTGCCACCAGCTACAGTATTGAAAATCAGCCCCAGCATTTT	CATSYSIENQPQHF
TRBJ2-3	TRBV28	many	NA	TGTGCCAGCAGTGGCTACTGGGATACGCAGTATTTT	CASSGYWDTQYF
TRBJ2-1	TRBV5-1	many	NA	TGCGCCAGCAGCTTGGGACTCTACAATGAGCAGTTCTTC	CASSLGLYNEQFF
TRBJ1-2	TRBV2	NA	NA	TGTGCCAGCAGTGGGCCTACCTTC	CASSGPTF
TRBJ1-1	TRBV6-6	many	NA	TGTGCCAGCAGTGTCAGGGGTGGCACTGAAGCTTTCTTT	CASSVRGGTEAFF
TRBJ2-1	TRBV18	NA	NA	TGTGCCAGCTCAACCCGGACGAATGGGAATGAGCAGTTCTTC	CASSTRTNGNEQFF
TRBJ2-1	TRBV6-2/TRBV6-3	NA	NA	TGTGCCAGCAGTTACTTACTAGGGTACAATGAGCAGTTCTTC	CASSYLLGYNEQFF
TRBJ2-1	TRBV6-2/TRBV6-3	NA	TRBD2	TGTGCCAGCAGTTACTTAGTAGCGGGAGGACCACAGTACAATGAGCAGTTCTTC	CASSYLVAGGPQYNEQFF
TRBJ2-1	TRBV20-1	few	TRBD2	TGCAGTGCTAGAGATTTGGGGGAGGGCTCCTACAATGAGCAGTTCTTC	CSARDLGEGSYNEQFF
TRBJ2-1	TRBV4-2	NA	NA	TGTGCCAGCAGCCAAGATCGGAAAGGGTCATGTGAGCAGTTCTTC	CASSQDRKGSCEQFF
TRBJ1-2	TRBV12-3/TRBV12-4	many	NA	TGTGCCAGCAGTCCCACAGGGTCCCCTAACTATGGCTACACCTTC	CASSPTGSPNYGYTF
TRBJ2-4	TRBV12-3/TRBV12-4	NA	NA	TGTGCCAGCAGTTTAGAGATATCGCGGGGCGGCAAAAACATTCAGTACTTC	CASSLEISRGGKNIQYF
TRBJ2-3	TRBV6-4	few	NA	TGTGCCAGCAGTGACGGGCAGGGAATAACAGATACGCAGTATTTT	CASSDGQGITDTQYF
TRBJ2-3	TRBV29-1	few	NA	TGCAGCGTTGAAGGGGGACAGCGAGCGGGTAGCACAGATACGCAGTATTTT	CSVEGGQRAGSTDTQYF
TRBJ2-2	TRBV29-1	many	TRBD1	TGCAGCGTTCGTCCGGGACAGGGGAACACCGGGGAGCTGTTTTTT	CSVRPGQGNTGELFF
TRBJ2-1	TRBV12-3/TRBV12-4	many	TRBD2	TGTGCCAGCAGTCGAACTAGCGGGGGATACAATGAGCAGTTCTTC	CASSRTSGGYNEQFF
TRBJ1-1	TRBV28	few	NA	TGTGCCAGCACTCCCCCCTCAGACAGCCACTTCACTGAAGCTTTCTTT	CASTPPSDSHFTEAFF
TRBJ2-7	TRBV24-1	many	TRBD2	TGTGCCACCAGTGATTTGCCCCCGGGAGGGCCATACGAGCAGTACTTC	CATSDLPPGGPYEQYF
TRBJ2-5	TRBV5-1	NA	TRBD1	TGCGCCAGCAGCTTGGACGGACAGGGGAAAGAGACCCAGTACTTC	CASSLDGQGKETQYF
TRBJ2-2	TRBV7-8	NA	NA	TGTGCCAGCAGCCCTCCGACCCGGTTCACCGGGGAGCTGTTTTTT	CASSPPTRFTGELFF
TRBJ2-3	TRBV6-1	NA	TRBD2	TGTGCCAGCAGGGGACTAGCGGGGGCCGATACGCAGTATTTT	CASRGLAGADTQYF
TRBJ2-3	TRBV10-3	few	NA	TGTGCCATCAGGGAGGGGACGACAGGGCTGATTACAGATACGCAGTATTTT	CAIREGTTGLITDTQYF
TRBJ2-7	TRBV20-1	NA	NA	TGCAGTGCTAGAGCTCGGGAGAGCTCCTACGAGCAGTACTTC	CSARARESSYEQYF
TRBJ2-3	TRBV7-9	few	NA	TGTGCCAGCAGCTCCCTGGGGGGATTCACCACAGATACGCAGTATTTT	CASSSLGGFTTDTQYF
TRBJ1-2	TRBV7-2	few	NA	TGTGCCAGCAGCTCCCGCGAGGGACCGGGAGGCTACACCTTC	CASSSREGPGGYTF
TRBJ1-5	TRBV15	few	NA	TGTGCCACCAGCAGAGGTAGAGAGGGGTCCAATCAGCCCCAGCATTTT	CATSRGREGSNQPQHF
TRBJ1-5	TRBV6-2/TRBV6-3	few	TRBD1	TGTGCCAGCGGCGGCAGGGGGGGTCAGCCCCAGCATTTT	CASGGRGGQPQHF
TRBJ1-1	TRBV18	NA	NA	TGTGCCAGCTCACAGAGGTGGGCACTGAACACTGAAGCTTTCTTT	CASSQRWALNTEAFF
TRBJ1-1	TRBV7-8	NA	NA	TGTGCCAGCAGCTTAGGTGGACAGTCTGAAGCTTTCTTT	CASSLGGQSEAFF
TRBJ2-7	TRBV27	few	TRBD1	TGTGCCAGCAGTTCTCTGACAGGGACCCTCTACGAGCAGTACTTC	CASSSLTGTLYEQYF
TRBJ1-4	TRBV29-1	few	NA	TGCAGCGTCGGTGGGACATCATCGAATGATAGAAAACTGTTTTTT	CSVGGTSSNDRKLFF
TRBJ2-1	TRBV9	few	TRBD1	TGTGCCAGCAGCATCCCCTCTCCGGGACAGGGGGCCCGGAATGAGCAGTTCTTC	CASSIPSPGQGARNEQFF
TRBJ2-7	TRBV15	NA	TRBD1	TGTGCCACCAGGAGAAACAGGGGGCGTTCCTACGAGCAGTACTTC	CATRRNRGRSYEQYF